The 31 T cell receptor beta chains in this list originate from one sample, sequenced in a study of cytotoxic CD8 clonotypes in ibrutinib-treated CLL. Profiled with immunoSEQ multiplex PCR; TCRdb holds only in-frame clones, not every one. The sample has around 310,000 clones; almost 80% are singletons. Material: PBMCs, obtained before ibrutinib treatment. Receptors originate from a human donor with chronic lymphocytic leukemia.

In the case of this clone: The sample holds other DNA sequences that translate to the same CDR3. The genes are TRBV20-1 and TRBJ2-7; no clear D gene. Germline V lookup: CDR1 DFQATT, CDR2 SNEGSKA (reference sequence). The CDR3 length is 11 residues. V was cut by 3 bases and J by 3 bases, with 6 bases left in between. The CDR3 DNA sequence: TGCAGTGCTAGTCCCGGCTACGAGCAGTACTTC. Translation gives CSASPGYEQYF.

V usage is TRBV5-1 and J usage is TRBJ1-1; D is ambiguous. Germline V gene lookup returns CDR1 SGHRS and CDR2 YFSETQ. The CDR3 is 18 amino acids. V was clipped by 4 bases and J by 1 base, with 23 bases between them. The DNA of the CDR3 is TGCGCCAGCAGCCCAAATTCGGGCTCCGTCACTAAGAACACTGAAGCTTTCTTT. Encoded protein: CASSPNSGSVTKNTEAFF. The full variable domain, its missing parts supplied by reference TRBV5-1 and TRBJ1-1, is KAGVTQTPRYLIKTRGQQVTLSCSPISGHRSVSWYQQTPGQGLQFLFEYFSETQRNKGNFPGRFSGRQFSNSRSEMNVSTLELGDSALYLCASSPNSGSVTKNTEAFFGQGTRLTVV.

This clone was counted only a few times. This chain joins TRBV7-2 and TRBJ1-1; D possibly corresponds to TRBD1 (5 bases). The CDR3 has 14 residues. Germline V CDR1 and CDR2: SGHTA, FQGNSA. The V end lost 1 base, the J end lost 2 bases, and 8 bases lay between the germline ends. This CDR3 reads CASSLGQFNTEAFF. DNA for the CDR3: TGTGCCAGCAGCTTAGGACAGTTCAACACTGAAGCTTTCTTT.

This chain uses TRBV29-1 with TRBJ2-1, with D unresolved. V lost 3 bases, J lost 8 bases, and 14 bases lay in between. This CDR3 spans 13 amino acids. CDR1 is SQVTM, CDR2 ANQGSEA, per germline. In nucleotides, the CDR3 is TGCAGCGTTGATTTGGCCACTGGGTATGAGCAGTTCTTC. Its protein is CSVDLATGYEQFF.

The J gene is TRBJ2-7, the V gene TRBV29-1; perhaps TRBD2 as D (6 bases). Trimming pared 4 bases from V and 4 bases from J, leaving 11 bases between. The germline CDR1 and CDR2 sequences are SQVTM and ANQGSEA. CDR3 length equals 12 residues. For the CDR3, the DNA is TGCAGCGTTGGGGCAGGGACTTACGAGCAGTACTTC. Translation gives CSVGAGTYEQYF.

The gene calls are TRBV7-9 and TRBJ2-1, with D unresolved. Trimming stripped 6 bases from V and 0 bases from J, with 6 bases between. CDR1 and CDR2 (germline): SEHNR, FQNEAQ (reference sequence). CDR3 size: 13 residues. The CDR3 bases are TGTGCCAGCAGGGGTGTCTCCTACAATGAGCAGTTCTTC. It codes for CASRGVSYNEQFF.

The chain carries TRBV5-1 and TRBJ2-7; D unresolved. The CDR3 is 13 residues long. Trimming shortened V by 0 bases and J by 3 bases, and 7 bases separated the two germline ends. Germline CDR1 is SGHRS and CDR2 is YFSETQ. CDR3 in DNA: TGCGCCAGCAGCTTGGAACCGTACTACGAGCAGTACTTC. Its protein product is CASSLEPYYEQYF. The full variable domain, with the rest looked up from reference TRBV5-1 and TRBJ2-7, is KAGVTQTPRYLIKTRGQQVTLSCSPISGHRSVSWYQQTPGQGLQFLFEYFSETQRNKGNFPGRFSGRQFSNSRSEMNVSTLELGDSALYLCASSLEPYYEQYFGPGTRLTVT.

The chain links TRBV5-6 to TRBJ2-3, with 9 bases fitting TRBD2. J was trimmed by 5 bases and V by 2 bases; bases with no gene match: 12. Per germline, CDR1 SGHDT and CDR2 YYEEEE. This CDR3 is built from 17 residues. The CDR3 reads CASSFDLSGSTVDTQYF. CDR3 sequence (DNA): TGTGCCAGCAGCTTTGACCTTAGCGGGAGTACGGTAGATACGCAGTATTTT.

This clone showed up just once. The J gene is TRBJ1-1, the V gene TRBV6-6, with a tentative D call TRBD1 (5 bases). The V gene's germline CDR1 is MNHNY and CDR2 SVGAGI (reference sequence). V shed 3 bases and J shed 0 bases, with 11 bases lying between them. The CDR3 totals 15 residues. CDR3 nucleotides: TGTGCCAGCAGTTATCTCCAGGACATGAACACTGAAGCTTTCTTT. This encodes CASSYLQDMNTEAFF.

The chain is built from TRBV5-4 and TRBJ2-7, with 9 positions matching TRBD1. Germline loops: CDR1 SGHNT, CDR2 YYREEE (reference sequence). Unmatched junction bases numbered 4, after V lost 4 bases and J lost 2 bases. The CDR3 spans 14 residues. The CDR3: CASSPGQGPYEQYF. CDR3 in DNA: TGTGCCAGCAGCCCGGGACAGGGACCCTACGAGCAGTACTTC.

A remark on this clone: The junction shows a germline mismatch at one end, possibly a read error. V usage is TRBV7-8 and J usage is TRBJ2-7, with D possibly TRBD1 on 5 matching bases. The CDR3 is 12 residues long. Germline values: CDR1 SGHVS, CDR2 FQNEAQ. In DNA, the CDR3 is TGTGCCAGCAGCTTCCAGGGATTTCCGACATTTTTC. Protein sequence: CASSFQGFPTFF.

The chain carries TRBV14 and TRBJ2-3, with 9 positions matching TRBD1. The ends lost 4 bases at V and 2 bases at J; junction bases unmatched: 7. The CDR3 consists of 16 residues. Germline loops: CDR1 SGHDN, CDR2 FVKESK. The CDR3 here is CASSPTGTGYTDTQYF. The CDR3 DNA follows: TGTGCCAGCAGCCCAACCGGGACAGGGTACACAGATACGCAGTATTTT. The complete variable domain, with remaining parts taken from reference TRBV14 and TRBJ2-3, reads EAGVTQFPSHSVIEKGQTVTLRCDPISGHDNLYWYRRVMGKEIKFLLHFVKESKQDESGMPNNRFLAERTGGTYSTLKVQPAELEDSGVYFCASSPTGTGYTDTQYFGPGTRLTVL.

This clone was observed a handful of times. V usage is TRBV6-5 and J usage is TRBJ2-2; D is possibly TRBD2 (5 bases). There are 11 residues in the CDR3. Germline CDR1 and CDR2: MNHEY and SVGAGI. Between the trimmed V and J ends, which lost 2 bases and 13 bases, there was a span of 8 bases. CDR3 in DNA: TGTGCCAGCAGTTACGAGGGAGCGCTGTTTTTT. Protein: CASSYEGALFF.

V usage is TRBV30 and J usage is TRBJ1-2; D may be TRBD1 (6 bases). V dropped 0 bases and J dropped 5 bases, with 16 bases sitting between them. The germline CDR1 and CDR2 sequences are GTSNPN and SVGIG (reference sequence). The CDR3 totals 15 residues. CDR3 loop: CAWSVVSQGIYGYTF. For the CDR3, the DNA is TGTGCCTGGAGTGTAGTTTCACAGGGTATATATGGCTACACCTTC.

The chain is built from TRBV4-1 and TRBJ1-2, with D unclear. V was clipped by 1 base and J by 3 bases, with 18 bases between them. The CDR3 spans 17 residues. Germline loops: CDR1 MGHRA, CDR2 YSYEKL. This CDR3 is CASSQGVPFSIHYGYTF. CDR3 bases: TGCGCCAGCAGCCAAGGTGTCCCGTTTTCTATACACTATGGCTACACCTTC.

The CDR3: CASSNRGRGEKLFF. The CDR3, as DNA: TGTGCCAGCAGCAACAGGGGGCGCGGTGAAAAACTGTTTTTT. The chain combines TRBV7-9 with TRBJ1-4; 9 nucleotides match TRBD1. The CDR3 sequence is 14 residues long. With V trimmed by 5 bases and J by 7 bases, 5 bases remained unmatched. CDR1 and CDR2 (germline): SEHNR, FQNEAQ (reference sequence).

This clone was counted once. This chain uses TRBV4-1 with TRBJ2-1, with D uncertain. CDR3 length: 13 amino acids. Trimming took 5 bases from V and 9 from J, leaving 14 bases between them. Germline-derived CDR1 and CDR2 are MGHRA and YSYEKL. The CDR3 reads CASSLRSAFEQFF. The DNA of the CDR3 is TGCGCCAGCAGCTTACGGTCGGCCTTTGAGCAGTTCTTC.

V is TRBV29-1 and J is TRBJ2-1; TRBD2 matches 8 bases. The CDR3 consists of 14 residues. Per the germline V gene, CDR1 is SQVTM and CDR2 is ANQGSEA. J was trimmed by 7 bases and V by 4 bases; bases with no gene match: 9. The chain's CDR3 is CSVVAGGGGNEQFF. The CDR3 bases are TGCAGCGTTGTGGCGGGAGGAGGGGGGAATGAGCAGTTCTTC.

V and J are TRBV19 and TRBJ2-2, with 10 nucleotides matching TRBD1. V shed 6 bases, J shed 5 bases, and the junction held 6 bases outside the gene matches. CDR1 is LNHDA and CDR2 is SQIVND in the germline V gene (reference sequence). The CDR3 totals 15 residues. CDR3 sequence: CASRRPGQGTGELFF. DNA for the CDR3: TGTGCCAGTAGACGACCGGGACAGGGGACCGGGGAGCTGTTTTTT. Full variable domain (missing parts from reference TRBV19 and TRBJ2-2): DGGITQSPKYLFRKEGQNVTLSCEQNLNHDAMYWYRQDPGQGLRLIYYSQIVNDFQKGDIAEGYSVSREKKESFPLTVTSAQKNPTAFYLCASRRPGQGTGELFFGEGSRLTVL.

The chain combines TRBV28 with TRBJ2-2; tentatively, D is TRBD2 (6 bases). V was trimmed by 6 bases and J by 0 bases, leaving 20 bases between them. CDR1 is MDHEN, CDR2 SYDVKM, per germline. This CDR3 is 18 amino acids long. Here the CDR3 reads CASRLEGTPRPNTGELFF. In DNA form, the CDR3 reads TGTGCCAGCAGATTGGAGGGGACCCCAAGACCGAACACCGGGGAGCTGTTTTTT.

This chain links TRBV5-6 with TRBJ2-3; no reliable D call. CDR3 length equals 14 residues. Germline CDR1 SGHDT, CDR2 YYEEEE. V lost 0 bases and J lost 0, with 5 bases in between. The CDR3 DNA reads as TGTGCCAGCAGCTTGGTACACAGCACAGATACGCAGTATTTT. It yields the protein CASSLVHSTDTQYF.

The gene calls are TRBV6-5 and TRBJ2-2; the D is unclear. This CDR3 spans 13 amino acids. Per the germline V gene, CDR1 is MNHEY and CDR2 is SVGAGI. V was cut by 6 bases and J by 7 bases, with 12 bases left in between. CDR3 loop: CASRPPHGGELFF. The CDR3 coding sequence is TGTGCCAGCAGGCCCCCCCATGGCGGGGAGCTGTTTTTT.

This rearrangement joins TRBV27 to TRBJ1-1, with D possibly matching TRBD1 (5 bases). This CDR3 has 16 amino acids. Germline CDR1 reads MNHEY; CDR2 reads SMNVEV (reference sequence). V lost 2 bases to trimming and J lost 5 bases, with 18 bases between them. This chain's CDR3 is CASSLRSGWGGTEAFF. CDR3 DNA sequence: TGTGCCAGCAGTTTAAGGTCAGGGTGGGGTGGGACTGAAGCTTTCTTT.

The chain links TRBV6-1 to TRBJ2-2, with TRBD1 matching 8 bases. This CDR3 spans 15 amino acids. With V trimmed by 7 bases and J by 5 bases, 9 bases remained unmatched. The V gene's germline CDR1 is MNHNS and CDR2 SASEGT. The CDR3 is CASTPGTGRTGELFF. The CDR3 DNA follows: TGTGCCAGCACTCCCGGGACAGGAAGAACCGGGGAGCTGTTTTTT.

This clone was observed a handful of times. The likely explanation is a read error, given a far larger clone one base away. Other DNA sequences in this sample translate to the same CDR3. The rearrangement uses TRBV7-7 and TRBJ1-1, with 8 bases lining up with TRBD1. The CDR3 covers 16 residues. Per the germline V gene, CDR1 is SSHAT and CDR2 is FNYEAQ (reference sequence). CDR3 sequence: CASSIHDRGARTEAFF. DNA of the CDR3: TGTGCTAGCAGCATCCATGACAGGGGAGCTAGGACTGAAGCTTTCTTT.

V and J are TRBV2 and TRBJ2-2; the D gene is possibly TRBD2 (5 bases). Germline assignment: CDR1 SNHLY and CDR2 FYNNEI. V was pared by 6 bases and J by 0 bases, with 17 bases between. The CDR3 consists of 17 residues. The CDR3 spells CASRIFWRVANTGELFF. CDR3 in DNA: TGTGCCAGCAGAATATTTTGGCGGGTAGCGAACACCGGGGAGCTGTTTTTT.

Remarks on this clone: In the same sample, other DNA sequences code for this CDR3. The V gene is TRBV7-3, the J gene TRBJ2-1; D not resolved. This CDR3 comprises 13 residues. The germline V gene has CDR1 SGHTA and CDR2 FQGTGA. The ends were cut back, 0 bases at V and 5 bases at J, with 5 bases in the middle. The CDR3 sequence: CASSLTFHNEQFF. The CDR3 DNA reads TGTGCCAGCAGCTTAACTTTCCACAATGAGCAGTTCTTC.

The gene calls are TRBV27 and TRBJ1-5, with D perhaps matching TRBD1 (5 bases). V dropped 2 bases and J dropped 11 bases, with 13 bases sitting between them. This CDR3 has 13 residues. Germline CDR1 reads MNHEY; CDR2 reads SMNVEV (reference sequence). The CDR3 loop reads CASSLVRGGTQHF. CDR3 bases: TGTGCCAGCAGTTTAGTTAGGGGCGGGACCCAGCATTTT.

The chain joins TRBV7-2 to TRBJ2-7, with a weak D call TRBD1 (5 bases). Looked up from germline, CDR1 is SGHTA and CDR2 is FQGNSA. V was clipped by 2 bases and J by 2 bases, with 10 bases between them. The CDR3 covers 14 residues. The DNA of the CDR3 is TGTGCCAGCAGCTTACACCCCAGGGCCTACGAGCAGTACTTC. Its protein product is CASSLHPRAYEQYF.

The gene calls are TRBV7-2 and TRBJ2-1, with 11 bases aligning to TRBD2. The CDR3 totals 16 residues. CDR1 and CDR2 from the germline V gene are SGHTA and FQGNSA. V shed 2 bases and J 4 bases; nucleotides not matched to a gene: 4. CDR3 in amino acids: CASSLSGLAVYNEQFF. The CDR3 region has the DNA TGTGCCAGCAGCTTATCGGGACTAGCGGTTTACAATGAGCAGTTCTTC.

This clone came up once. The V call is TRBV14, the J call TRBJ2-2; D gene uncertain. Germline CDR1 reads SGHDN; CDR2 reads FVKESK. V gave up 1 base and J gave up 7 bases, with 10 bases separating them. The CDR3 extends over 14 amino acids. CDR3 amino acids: CASSQVRSGGELFF. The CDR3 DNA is TGTGCCAGCAGCCAAGTAAGGTCGGGCGGGGAGCTGTTTTTT.